This T cell receptor beta chain was recorded in a study of cytomegalovirus exposure and HLA in healthy donors. Study summary: Genotyping showed roughly 83% of 398 donors falling in the Caucasian-associated ancestry cluster.

PCR was performed using 60 Vbeta and 13 Jbeta primers. Using immunoSEQ multiplex PCR, the repertoire was profiled, and TCRdb retains in-frame clones only, with some absent. The sample has 120,000 to 150,000 clones, more than 70% seen once; the top ten hold around 1.7%. V lost 3 bases and J lost 0, with 12 bases in between. CDR1 is SNHLY and CDR2 is FYNNEI in the germline V gene. The CDR3 totals 15 residues. What was sequenced was PBMCs. The sequence was obtained from a woman in her thirties or forties in good health and CMV-seronegative. The V and J genes are TRBV2 and TRBJ2-7; D is possibly TRBD2 (5 bases). Here the CDR3 reads CASSEEADSSYEQYF. In DNA, the CDR3 is TGTGCCAGCAGTGAGGAAGCGGATAGCTCCTACGAGCAGTACTTC.